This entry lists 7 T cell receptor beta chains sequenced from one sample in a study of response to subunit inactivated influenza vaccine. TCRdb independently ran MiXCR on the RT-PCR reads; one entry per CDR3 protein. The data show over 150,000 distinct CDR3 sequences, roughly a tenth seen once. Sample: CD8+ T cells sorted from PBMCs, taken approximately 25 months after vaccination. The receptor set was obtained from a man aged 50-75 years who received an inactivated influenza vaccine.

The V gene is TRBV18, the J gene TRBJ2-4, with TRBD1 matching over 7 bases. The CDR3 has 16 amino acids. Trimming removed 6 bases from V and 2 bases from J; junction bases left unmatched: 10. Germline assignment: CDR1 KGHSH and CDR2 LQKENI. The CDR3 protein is CASSPGQSSPKNIQYF. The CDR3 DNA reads TGTGCCAGCTCGCCGGGACAGAGCAGTCCCAAAAACATTCAGTACTTC.

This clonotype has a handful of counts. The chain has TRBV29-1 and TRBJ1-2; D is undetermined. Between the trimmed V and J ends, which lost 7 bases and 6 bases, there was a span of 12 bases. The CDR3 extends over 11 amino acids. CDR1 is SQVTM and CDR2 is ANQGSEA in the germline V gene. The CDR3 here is CSAEREDGYTF. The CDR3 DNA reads TGCAGCGCCGAACGTGAAGATGGCTACACCTTC.

Written as DNA, the CDR3 is TGTGCCAGCAGCCCGAGTGGCAGGGCCACCGGGGAGCTGTTTTTT. The encoded protein is CASSPSGRATGELFF. J is TRBJ2-2 and V is TRBV9; weak D call: TRBD1 (5 bases). CDR3 length equals 15 residues. Germline V gene data show CDR1 as SGDLS and CDR2 as YYNGEE. V gave up 4 bases and J gave up 4 bases, with 14 bases separating them.

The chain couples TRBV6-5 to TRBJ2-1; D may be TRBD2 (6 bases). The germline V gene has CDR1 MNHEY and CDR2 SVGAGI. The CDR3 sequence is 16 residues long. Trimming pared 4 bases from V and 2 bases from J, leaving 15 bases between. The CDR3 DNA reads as TGTGCCAGCAGTTTGTCGGGACTGTGGGCCTACAATGAGCAGTTCTTC. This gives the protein CASSLSGLWAYNEQFF.

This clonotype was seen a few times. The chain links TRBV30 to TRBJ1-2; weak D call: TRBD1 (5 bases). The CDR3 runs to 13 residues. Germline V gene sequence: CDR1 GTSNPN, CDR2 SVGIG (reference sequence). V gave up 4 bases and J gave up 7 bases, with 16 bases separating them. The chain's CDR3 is CAWTPSFGAGYTF. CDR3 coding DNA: TGTGCCTGGACTCCTTCGTTTGGGGCTGGCTACACCTTC.

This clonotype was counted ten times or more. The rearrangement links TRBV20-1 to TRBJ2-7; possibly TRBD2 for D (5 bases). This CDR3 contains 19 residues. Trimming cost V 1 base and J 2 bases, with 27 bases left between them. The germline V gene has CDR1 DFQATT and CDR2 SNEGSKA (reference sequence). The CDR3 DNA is TGCAGTGCTAGAGGAGGGTCTGCGGACCTCCCGAAATTTACCTACGAGCAGTACTTC. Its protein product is CSARGGSADLPKFTYEQYF.

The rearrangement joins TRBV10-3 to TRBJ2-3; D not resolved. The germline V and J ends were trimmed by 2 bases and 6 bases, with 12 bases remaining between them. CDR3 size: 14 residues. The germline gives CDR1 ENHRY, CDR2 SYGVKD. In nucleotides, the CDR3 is TGTGCCATCAGTGAGACCACACCACACGATACGCAGTATTTT. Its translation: CAISETTPHDTQYF.